This T cell receptor (beta chain) was retrieved from a study of identical twins. With respect to this clonotype: What it recognizes is unknown.

Study-level findings and limits: Out-of-frame alpha sequences shared by twins showed excess low generation probability.

This CDR3 comprises 13 residues. Germline V gives CDR1 DFQATT, CDR2 SNEGSKA (reference sequence). V dropped 3 bases and J dropped 1 base, with 9 bases sitting between them. TCRdb re-derived calls from the 5' RACE reads in MiXCR, one entry per CDR3 protein. The table has about 470,000 distinct CDR3 sequences, approximately 24% seen once. The same specimen was also included in a second study, on T cells expressing NK-cell markers. Turning to that study: The contribution of dominant NKG2C+ clonotypes to CD8+ T cells in a handful of donors was 1.0-7.0%.

This chain connects TRBV20-1 to TRBJ1-1, with a tentative D call TRBD1 (6 bases). The sequenced material came from CD4+ T cells sorted from blood. The sequence was obtained from a woman between 18 and 29 years old in good health. In DNA form, the CDR3 reads TGCAGTGCTAGTTACAGGGCGAACACTGAAGCTTTCTTT. Protein sequence: CSASYRANTEAFF.